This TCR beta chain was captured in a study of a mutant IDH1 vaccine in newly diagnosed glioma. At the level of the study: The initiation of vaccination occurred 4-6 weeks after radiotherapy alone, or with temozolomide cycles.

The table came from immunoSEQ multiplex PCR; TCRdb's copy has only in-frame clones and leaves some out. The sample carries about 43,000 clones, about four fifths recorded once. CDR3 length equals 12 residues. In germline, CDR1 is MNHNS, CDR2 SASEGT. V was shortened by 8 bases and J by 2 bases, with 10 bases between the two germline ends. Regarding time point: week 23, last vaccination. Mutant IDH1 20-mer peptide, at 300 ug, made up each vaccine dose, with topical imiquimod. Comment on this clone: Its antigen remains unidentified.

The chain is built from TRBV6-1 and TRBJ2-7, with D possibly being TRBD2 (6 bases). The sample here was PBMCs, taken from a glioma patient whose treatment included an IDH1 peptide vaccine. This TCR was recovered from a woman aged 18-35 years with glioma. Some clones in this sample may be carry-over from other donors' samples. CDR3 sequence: CASGDFTYEQYF. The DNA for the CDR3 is TGTGCCAGCGGGGACTTCACCTACGAGCAGTACTTC.